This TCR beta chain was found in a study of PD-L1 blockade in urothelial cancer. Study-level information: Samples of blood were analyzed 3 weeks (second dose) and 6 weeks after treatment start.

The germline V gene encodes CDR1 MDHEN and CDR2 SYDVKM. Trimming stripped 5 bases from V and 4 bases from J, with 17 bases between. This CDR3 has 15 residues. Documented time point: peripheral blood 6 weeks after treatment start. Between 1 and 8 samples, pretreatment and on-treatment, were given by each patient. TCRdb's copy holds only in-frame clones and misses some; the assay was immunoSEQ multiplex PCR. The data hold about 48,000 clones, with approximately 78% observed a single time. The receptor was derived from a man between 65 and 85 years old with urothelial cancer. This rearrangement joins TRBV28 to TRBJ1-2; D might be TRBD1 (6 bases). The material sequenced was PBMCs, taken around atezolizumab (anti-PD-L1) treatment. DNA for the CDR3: TGTGCCAGCAGTCGGACAGACAGTTCACGCTATGGCTACACCTTC. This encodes CASSRTDSSRYGYTF.